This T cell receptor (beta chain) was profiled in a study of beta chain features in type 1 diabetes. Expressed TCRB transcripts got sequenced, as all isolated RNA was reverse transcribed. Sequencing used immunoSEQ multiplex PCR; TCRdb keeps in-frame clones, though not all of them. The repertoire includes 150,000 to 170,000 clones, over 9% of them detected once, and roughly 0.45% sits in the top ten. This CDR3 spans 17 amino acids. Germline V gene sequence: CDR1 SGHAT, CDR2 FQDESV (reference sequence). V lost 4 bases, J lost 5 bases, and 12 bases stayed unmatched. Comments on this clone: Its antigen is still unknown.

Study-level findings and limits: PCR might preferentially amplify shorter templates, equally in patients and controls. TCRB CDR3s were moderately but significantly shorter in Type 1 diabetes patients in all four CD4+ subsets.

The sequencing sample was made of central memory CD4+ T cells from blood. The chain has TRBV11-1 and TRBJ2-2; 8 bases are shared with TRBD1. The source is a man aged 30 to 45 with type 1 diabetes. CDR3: CASSSTHSDRDTGELFF. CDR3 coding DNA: TGTGCCAGCAGCTCTACCCACTCGGACAGGGATACCGGGGAGCTGTTTTTT. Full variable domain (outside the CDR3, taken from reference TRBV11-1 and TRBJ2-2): EAEVAQSPRYKITEKSQAVAFWCDPISGHATLYWYRQILGQGPELLVQFQDESVVDDSQLPKDRFSAERLKGVDSTLKIQPAELGDSAMYLCASSSTHSDRDTGELFFGEGSRLTVL.